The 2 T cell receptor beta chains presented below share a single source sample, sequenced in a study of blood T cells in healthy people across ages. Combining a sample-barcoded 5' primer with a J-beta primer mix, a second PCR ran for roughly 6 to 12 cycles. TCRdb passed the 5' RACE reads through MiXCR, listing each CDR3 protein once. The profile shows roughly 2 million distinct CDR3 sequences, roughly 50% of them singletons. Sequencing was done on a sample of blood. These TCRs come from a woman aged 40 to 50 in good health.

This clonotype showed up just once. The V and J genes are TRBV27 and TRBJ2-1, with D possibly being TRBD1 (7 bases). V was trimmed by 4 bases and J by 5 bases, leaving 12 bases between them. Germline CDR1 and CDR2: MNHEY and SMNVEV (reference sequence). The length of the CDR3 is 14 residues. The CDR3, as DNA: TGTGCCAGCAGTTCAGGGGGGTATAACAATGAGCAGTTCTTC. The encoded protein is CASSSGGYNNEQFF.

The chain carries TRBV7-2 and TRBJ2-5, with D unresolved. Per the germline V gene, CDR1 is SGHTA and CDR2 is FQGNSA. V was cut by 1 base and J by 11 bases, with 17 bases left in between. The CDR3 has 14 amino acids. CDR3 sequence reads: CASSLVGNYNEQYF. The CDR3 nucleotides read TGTGCCAGCAGCTTAGTCGGCAACTACAATGAGCAGTACTTC. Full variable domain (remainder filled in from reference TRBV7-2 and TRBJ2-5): GAGVSQSPSNKVTEKGKDVELRCDPISGHTALYWYRQSLGQGLEFLIYFQGNSAPDKSGLPSDRFSAERTGGSVSTLTIQRTQQEDSAVYLCASSLVGNYNEQYFGPGTRLLVL.